The 7 T cell receptor beta chains listed next were all sequenced from one sample in a study of identical twins. TCRdb re-called the 5' RACE reads through MiXCR, storing one row per CDR3 protein. The data show 500,000 to 600,000 distinct CDR3 sequences, 20% to 25% seen once. Another study also made use of these data, one on T cells expressing NK-cell markers.

The specimen was CD4+ T cells sorted from blood. These TCRs come from a woman under 30 in good health.

This clonotype was seen at least ten times. The genes are TRBV6-5 and TRBJ2-3; D is possibly TRBD1 or TRBD2 (6 bases each). Germline CDR1 MNHEY, CDR2 SVGAGI. V was cut by 4 bases and J by 10 bases, with 21 bases left in between. CDR3 size: 15 residues. The CDR3 loop is CASSLRLEGGWPQYF. As DNA, the CDR3 is TGTGCCAGCAGTTTGCGACTAGAGGGGGGATGGCCGCAGTATTTT.

This clonotype has only a few counts. J is TRBJ2-5 and V is TRBV20-1, with a possible D match to TRBD1 (5 bases). Per germline, CDR1 DFQATT and CDR2 SNEGSKA (reference sequence). The V end was cut by 6 bases, the J end by 8 bases, with 22 bases between. This CDR3 region has 14 residues. Here the CDR3 DNA reads TGCAGTGCCCCCGTTAGGGGATCCCAAGGAACCCAGTACTTC. Its translation: CSAPVRGSQGTQYF.

V is TRBV5-1 and J is TRBJ1-1, with D possibly TRBD1 on 5 matching bases. The CDR3 covers 14 residues. Trimming left V 4 bases short and J 4 bases short, with 14 bases between. Germline assignment: CDR1 SGHRS and CDR2 YFSETQ. CDR3 coding DNA: TGCGCCAGCAGCCCTCTGGGACGCGGCACTGAAGCTTTCTTT. Amino acids: CASSPLGRGTEAFF.

This clonotype was counted a few times. V is TRBV5-1 and J is TRBJ2-1, with a tentative D call TRBD2 (5 bases). This CDR3 contains 15 residues. Trimming shortened V by 0 bases and J by 4 bases, and 11 bases separated the two germline ends. The V gene's germline CDR1 is SGHRS and CDR2 YFSETQ. The DNA for the CDR3 is TGCGCCAGCAGCTTGGCCGGACTGGCTTACAATGAGCAGTTCTTC. Its protein product is CASSLAGLAYNEQFF.

In this sample, this clonotype turned up many times. The chain joins TRBV12-3 or TRBV12-4 to TRBJ2-1; D not resolved. V lost 7 bases, J lost 6 bases, and 13 bases lay in between. The CDR3 extends over 13 amino acids. The CDR3 DNA follows: TGTGCCAGCACCCTATTAGACGTCAATGAGCAGTTCTTC. This translates into CASTLLDVNEQFF.

This clonotype was seen more than once but under ten times. The rearrangement joins TRBV10-3 to TRBJ1-5; 8 bases are shared with TRBD1. Trimming took 4 bases from V and 1 from J; bases not matched to a gene: 3. This CDR3 region has 15 residues. Germline loops: CDR1 ENHRY, CDR2 SYGVKD. CDR3 residues: CAISGRQGSNQPQHF. The CDR3, as DNA: TGTGCCATCAGTGGGAGACAGGGGAGCAATCAGCCCCAGCATTTT.

The chain recombines TRBV10-1 with TRBJ1-4; D is uncertain. Trimming stripped 0 bases from V and 10 bases from J, with 12 bases between. Germline CDR1 reads WNHNN; CDR2 reads SYGVQD (reference sequence). The CDR3 extends over 14 amino acids. The CDR3 DNA reads as TGCGCCAGCAGTGAGTCGAAGTTGGCCGGAAAACTGTTTTTT. Encoded protein: CASSESKLAGKLFF.